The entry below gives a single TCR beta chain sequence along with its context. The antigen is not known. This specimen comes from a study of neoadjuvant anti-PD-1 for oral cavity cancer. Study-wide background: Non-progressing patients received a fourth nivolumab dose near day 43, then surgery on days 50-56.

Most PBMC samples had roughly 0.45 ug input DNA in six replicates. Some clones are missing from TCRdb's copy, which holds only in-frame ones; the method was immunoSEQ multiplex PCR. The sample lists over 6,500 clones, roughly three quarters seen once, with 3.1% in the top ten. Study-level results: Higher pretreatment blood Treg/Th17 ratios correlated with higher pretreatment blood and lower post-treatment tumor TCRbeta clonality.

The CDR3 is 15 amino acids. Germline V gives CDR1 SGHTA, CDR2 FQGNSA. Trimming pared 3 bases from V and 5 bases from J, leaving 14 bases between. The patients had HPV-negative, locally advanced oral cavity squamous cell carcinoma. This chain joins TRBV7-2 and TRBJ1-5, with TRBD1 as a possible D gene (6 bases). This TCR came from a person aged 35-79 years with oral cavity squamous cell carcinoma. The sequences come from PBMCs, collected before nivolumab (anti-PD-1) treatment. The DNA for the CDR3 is TGTGCCAGCAGCTTCGCGGGACAACTCGATCAGCCCCAGCATTTT. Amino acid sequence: CASSFAGQLDQPQHF.